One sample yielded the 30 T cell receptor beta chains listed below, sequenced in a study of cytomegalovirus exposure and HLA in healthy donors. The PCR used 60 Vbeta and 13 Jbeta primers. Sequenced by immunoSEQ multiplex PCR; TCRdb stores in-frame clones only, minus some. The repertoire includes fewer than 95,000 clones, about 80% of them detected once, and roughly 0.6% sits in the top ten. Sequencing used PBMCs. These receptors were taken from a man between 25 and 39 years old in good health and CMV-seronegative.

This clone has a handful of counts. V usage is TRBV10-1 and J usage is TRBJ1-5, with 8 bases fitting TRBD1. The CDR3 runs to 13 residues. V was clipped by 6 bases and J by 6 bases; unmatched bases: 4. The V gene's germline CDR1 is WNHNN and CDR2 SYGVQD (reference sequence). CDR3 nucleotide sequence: TGCGCCAGCAGCGCGACAGGGGTTCAGCCCCAGCATTTT. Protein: CASSATGVQPQHF.

DNA of the CDR3: TGCGCCAGCAGTGAGTCCGGGTACGGCACTGAAGCTTTCTTT. Translation: CASSESGYGTEAFF. The rearrangement uses TRBV10-1 and TRBJ1-1, with D unresolved. Germline CDR1 and CDR2: WNHNN and SYGVQD (reference sequence). Trimming left V 0 bases short and J 4 bases short, with 9 bases between. The CDR3 has 14 residues.

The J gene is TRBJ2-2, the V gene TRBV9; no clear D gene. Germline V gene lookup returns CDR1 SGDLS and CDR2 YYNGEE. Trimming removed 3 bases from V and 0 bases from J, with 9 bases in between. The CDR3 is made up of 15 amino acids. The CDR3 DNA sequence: TGTGCCAGCAGCGCCCGGGTCACGAACACCGGGGAGCTGTTTTTT. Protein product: CASSARVTNTGELFF.

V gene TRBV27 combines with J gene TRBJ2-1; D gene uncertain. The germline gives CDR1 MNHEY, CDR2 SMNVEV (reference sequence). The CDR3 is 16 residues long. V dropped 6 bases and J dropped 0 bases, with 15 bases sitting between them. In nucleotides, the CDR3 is TGTGCCAGCAGCCCCCCAGGTATCTACTCCTACAATGAGCAGTTCTTC. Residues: CASSPPGIYSYNEQFF.

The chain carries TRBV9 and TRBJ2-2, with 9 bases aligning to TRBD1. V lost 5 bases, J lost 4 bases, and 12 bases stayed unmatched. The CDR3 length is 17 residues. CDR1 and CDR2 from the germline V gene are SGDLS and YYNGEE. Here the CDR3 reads CASSWGLQGAATGELFF. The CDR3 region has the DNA TGTGCCAGCAGTTGGGGTCTACAGGGGGCTGCCACCGGGGAGCTGTTTTTT.

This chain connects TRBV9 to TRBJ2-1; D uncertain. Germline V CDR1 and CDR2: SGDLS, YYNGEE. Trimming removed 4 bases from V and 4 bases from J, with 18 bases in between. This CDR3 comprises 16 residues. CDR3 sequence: CASSLGPATTYNEQFF. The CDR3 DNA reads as TGTGCCAGCAGCTTAGGTCCGGCGACAACTTACAATGAGCAGTTCTTC.

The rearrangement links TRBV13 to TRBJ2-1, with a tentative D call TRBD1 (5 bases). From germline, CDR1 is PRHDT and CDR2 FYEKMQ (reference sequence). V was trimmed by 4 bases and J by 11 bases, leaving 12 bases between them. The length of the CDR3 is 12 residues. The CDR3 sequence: CASSSSGHQQFF. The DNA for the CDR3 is TGTGCCAGCAGCTCTTCTGGACACCAGCAGTTCTTC.

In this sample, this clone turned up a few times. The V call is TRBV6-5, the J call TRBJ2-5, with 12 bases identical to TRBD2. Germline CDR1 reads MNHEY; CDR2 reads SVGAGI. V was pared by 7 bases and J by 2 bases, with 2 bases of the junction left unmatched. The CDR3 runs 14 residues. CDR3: CASTGLAGQETQYF. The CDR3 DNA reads TGTGCCAGCACCGGACTAGCGGGGCAAGAGACCCAGTACTTC.

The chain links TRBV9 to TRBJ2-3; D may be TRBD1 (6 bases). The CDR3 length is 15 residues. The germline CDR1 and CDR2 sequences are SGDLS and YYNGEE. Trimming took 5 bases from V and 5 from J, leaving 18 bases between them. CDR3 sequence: CASSAREGVRDTQYF. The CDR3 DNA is TGTGCCAGCAGTGCCCGAGAGGGGGTGAGAGATACGCAGTATTTT.

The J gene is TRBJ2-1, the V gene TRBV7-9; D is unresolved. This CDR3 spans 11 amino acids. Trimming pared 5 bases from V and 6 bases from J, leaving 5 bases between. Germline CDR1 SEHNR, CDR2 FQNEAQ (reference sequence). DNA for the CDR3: TGTGCCAGCAGCAACATCAATGAGCAGTTCTTC. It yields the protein CASSNINEQFF.

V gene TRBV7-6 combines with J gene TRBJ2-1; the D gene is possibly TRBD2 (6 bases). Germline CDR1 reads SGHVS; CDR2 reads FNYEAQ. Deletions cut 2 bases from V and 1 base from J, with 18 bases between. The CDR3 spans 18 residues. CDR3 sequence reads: CASSLQPPSGGSYNEQFF. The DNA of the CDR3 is TGTGCCAGCAGCTTACAACCCCCCTCCGGGGGATCCTACAATGAGCAGTTCTTC.

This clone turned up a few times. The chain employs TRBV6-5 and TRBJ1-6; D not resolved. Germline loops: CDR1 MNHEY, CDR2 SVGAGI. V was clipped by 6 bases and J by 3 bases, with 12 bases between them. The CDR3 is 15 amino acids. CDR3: CASSSSGLYNSPLHF. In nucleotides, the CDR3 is TGTGCCAGCAGCTCCTCGGGTCTCTATAATTCACCCCTCCACTTT.

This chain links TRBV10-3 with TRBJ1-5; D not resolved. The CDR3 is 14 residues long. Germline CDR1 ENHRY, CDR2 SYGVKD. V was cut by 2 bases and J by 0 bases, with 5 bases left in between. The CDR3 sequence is CAISEAGSNQPQHF. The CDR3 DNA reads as TGTGCCATCAGTGAGGCGGGTAGCAATCAGCCCCAGCATTTT.

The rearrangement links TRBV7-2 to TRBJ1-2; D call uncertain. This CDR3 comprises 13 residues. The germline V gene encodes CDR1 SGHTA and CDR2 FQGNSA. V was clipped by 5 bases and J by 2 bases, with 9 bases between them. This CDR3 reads CASSPPGNYGYTF. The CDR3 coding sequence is TGTGCCAGCAGCCCCCCCGGGAACTATGGCTACACCTTC.

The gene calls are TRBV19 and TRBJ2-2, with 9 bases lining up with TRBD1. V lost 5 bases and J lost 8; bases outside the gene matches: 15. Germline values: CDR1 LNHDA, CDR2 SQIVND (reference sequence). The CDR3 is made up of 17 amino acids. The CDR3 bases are TGTGCCAGTAGTTGGGGAACAGGGGGCTTGATAAGTGGGGAGCTGTTTTTT. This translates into CASSWGTGGLISGELFF.

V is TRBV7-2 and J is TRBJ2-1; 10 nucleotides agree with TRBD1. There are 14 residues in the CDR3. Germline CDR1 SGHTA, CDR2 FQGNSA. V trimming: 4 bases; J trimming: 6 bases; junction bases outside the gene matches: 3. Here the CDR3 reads CASSSRTGGNEQFF. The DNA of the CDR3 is TGTGCCAGCAGCTCGCGGACAGGGGGCAATGAGCAGTTCTTC.

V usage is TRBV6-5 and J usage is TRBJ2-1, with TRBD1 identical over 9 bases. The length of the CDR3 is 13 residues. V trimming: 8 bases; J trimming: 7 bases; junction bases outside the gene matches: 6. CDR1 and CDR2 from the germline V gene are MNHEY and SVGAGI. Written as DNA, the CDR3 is TGTGCCAGCGGGGACAGGGATAGAAATGAGCAGTTCTTC. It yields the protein CASGDRDRNEQFF.

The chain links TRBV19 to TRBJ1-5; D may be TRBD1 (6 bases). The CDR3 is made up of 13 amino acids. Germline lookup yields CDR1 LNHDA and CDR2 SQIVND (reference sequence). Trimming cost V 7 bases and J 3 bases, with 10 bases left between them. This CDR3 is CASMDSSNQPQHF. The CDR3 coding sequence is TGTGCCAGTATGGACAGTTCCAATCAGCCCCAGCATTTT.

DNA of the CDR3: TGTGCCACCAGCAGAGCACAGTCCCGATATGGCTACACCTTC. This sequence encodes CATSRAQSRYGYTF. The chain links TRBV15 to TRBJ1-2, with no clear D. Trimming pared 1 base from V and 5 bases from J, leaving 11 bases between. Per the germline V gene, CDR1 is LNHNV and CDR2 is YYDKDF (reference sequence). The length of the CDR3 is 14 residues.

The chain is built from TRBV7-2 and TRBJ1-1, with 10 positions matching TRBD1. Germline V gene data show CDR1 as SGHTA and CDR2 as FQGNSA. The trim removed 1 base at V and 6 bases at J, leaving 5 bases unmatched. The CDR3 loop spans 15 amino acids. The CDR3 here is CASSLGAGTGAEAFF. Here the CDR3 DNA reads TGTGCCAGCAGCTTAGGAGCCGGGACAGGGGCTGAAGCTTTCTTT.

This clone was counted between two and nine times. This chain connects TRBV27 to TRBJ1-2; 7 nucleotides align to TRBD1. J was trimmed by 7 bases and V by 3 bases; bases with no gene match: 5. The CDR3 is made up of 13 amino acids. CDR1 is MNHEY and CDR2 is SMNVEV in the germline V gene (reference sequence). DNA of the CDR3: TGTGCCAGCAGTTTCGGCAGGGGGGCTGGCTACACCTTC. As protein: CASSFGRGAGYTF.

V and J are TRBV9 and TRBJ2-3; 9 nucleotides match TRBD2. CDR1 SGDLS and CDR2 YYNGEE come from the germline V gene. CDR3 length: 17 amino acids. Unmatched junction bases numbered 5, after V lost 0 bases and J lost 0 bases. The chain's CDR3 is CASSVEASGTSTDTQYF. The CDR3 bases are TGTGCCAGCAGCGTAGAGGCTAGCGGGACTAGCACAGATACGCAGTATTTT.

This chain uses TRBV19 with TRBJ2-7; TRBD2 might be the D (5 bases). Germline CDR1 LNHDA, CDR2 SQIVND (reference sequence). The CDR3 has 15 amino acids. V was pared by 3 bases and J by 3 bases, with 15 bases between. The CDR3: CASSISAGPYYEQYV. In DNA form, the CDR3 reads TGTGCCAGTAGTATTTCGGCGGGTCCATACTACGAGCAGTACGTC.

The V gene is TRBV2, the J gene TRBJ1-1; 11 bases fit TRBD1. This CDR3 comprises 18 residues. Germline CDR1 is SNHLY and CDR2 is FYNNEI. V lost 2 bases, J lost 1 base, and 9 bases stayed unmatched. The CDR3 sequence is CASSENGGTGGWNTEAFF. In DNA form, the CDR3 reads TGTGCCAGCAGTGAAAATGGTGGGACAGGGGGGTGGAACACTGAAGCTTTCTTT.

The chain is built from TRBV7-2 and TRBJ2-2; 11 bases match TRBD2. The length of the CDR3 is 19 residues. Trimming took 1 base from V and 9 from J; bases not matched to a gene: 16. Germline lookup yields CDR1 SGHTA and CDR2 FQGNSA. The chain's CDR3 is CASSLDFGLAGGRVWELFF. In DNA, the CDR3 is TGTGCCAGCAGCTTAGATTTCGGTCTAGCGGGGGGCCGCGTATGGGAGCTGTTTTTT.

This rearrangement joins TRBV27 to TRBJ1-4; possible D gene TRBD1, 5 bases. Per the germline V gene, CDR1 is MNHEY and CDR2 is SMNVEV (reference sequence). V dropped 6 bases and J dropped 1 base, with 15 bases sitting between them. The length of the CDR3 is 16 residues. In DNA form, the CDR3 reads TGTGCCAGCAGACCGGTCGCGGGGCAAACTAATGAAAAACTGTTTTTT. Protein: CASRPVAGQTNEKLFF.

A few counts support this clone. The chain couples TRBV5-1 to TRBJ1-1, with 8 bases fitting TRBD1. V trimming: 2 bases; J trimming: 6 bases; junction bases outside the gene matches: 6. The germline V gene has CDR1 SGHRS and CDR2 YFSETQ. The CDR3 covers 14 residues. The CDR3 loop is CASSLGQGVAEAFF. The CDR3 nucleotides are TGCGCCAGCAGCTTAGGACAGGGAGTCGCTGAAGCTTTCTTT. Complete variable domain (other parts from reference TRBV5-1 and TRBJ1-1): KAGVTQTPRYLIKTRGQQVTLSCSPISGHRSVSWYQQTPGQGLQFLFEYFSETQRNKGNFPGRFSGRQFSNSRSEMNVSTLELGDSALYLCASSLGQGVAEAFFGQGTRLTVV.

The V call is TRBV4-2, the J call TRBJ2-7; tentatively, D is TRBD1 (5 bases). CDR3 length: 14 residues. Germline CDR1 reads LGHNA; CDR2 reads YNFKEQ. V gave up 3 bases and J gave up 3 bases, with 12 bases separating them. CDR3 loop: CASSQPQEHYEQYF. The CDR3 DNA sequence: TGTGCCAGCAGCCAGCCACAGGAACACTACGAGCAGTACTTC.

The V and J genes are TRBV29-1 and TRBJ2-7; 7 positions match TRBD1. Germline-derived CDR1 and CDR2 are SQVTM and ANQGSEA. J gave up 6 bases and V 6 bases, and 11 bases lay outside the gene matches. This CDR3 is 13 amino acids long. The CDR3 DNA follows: TGCAGCGTCAAAGAACTGACAGGGAGCGAGCAGTACTTC. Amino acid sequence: CSVKELTGSEQYF.

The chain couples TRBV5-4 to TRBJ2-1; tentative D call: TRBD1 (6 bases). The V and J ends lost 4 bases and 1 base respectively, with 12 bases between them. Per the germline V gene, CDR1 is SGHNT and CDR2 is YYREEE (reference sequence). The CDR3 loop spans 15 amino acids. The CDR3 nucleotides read TGTGCCAGCAGCCTGGAACAGGGTTCCTACAATGAGCAGTTCTTC. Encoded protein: CASSLEQGSYNEQFF.